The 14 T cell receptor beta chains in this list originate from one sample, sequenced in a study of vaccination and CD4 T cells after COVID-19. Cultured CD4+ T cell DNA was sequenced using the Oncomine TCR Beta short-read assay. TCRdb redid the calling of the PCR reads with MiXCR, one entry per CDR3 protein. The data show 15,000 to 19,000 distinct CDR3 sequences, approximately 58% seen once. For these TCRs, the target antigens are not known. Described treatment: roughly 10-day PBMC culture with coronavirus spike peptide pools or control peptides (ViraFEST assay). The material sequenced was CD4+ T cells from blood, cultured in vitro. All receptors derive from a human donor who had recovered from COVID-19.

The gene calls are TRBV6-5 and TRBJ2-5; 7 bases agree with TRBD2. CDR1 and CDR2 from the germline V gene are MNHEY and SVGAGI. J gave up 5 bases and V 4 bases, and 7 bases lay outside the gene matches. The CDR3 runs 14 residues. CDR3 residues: CASSSEAGRETQYF. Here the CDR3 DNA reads TGTGCCAGCAGTTCCGAAGCGGGGAGGGAGACCCAGTACTTC.

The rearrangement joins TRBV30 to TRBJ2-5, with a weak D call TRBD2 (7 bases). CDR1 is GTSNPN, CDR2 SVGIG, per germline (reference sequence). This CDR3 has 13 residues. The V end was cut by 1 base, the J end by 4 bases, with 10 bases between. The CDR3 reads CAWSGGGRETQYF. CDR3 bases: TGTGCCTGGAGTGGCGGGGGCCGAGAGACCCAGTACTTC.

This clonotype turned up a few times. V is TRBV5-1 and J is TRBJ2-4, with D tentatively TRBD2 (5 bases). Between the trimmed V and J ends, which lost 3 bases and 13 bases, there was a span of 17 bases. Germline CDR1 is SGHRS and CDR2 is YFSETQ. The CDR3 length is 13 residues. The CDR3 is CASSSDLIGEQYF. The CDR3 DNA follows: TGCGCCAGCAGCTCGGACCTGATTGGGGAGCAGTACTTC.

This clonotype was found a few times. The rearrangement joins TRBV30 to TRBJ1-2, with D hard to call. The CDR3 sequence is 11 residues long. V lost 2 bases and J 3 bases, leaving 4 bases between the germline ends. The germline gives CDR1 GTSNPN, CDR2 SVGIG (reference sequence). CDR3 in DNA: TGTGCCTGGAGTAGGGACTATGGCTACACCTTC. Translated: CAWSRDYGYTF.

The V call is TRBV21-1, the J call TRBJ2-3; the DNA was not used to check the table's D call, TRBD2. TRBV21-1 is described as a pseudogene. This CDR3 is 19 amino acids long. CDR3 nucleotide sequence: TGTGCCAGCAGCACCCTTACCAACCCAGCGGGAGGGCCCCTAGATACGCAGTATTTT. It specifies CASSTLTNPAGGPLDTQYF.

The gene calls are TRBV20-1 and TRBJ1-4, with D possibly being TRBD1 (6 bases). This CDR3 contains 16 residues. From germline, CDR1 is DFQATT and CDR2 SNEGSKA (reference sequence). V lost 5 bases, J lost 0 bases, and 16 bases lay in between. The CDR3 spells CSAAGGGSTTNEKLFF. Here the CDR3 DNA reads TGCAGTGCTGCGGGGGGGGGCTCCACAACTAATGAAAAACTGTTTTTT.

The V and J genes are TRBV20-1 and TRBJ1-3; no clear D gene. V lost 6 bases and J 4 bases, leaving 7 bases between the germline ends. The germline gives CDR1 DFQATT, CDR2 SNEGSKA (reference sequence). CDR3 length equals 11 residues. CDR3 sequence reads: CSAEAGNTIYF. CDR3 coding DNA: TGCAGTGCGGAAGCAGGAAACACCATATATTTT.

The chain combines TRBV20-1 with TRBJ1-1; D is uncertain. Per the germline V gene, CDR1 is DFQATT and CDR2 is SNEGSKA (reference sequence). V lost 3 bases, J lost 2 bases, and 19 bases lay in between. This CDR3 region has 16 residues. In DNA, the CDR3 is TGCAGTGCTAGTTACCCCAGGACGGGGAGAAACACTGAAGCTTTCTTT. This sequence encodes CSASYPRTGRNTEAFF.

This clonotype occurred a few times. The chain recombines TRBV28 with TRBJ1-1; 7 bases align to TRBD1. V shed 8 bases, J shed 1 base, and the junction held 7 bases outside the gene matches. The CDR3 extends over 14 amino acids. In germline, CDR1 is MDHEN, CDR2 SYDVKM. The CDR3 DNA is TGTGCCAGCGTCTCCGGACAGGCGAACACTGAAGCTTTCTTT. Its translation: CASVSGQANTEAFF.

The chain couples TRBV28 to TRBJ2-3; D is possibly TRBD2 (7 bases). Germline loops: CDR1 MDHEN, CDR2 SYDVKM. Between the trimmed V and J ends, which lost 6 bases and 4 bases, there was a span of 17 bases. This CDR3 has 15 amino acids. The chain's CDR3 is CASSLPSGGPDTQYF. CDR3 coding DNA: TGTGCCAGCAGCCTACCTTCGGGGGGCCCAGATACGCAGTATTTT.

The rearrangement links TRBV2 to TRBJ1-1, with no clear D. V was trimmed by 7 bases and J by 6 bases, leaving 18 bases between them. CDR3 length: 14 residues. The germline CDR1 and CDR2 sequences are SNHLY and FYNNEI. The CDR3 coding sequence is TGTGCCAGCACCCGAACTGAATCGGAGGCTGAAGCTTTCTTT. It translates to CASTRTESEAEAFF.

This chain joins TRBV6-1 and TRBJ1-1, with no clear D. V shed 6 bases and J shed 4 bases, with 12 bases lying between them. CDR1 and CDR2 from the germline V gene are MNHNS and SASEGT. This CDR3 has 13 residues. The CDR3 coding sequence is TGTGCCAGCAGCTCCCTTGGGAGCACTGAAGCTTTCTTT. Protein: CASSSLGSTEAFF.

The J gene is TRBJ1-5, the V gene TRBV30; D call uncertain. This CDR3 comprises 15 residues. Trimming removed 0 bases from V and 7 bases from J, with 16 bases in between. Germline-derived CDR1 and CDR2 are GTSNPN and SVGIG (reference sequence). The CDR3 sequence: CAWSVSLLRNQPQHF. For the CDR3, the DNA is TGTGCCTGGAGTGTATCCCTCCTACGGAACCAGCCCCAGCATTTT.

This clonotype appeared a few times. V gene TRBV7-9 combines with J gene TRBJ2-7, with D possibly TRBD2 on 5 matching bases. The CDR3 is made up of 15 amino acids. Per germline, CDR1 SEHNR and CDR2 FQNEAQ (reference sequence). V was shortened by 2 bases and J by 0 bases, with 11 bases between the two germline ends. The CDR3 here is CASSLFGLSSYEQYF. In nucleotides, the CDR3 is TGTGCCAGCAGCTTATTTGGACTTAGCTCCTACGAGCAGTACTTC.